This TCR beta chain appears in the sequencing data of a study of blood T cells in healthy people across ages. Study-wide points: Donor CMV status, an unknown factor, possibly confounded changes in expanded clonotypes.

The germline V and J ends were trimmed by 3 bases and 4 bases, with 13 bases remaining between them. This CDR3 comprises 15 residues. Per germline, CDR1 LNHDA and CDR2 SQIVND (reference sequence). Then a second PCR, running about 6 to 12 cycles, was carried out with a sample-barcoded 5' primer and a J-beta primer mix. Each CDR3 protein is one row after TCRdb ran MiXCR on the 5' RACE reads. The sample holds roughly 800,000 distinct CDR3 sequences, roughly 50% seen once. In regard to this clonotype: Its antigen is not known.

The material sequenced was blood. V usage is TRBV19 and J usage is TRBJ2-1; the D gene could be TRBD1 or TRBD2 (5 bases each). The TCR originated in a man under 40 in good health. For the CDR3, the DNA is TGTGCCAGTAGTATTGAGGAGTGGGGGTACAATGAGCAGTTCTTC. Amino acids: CASSIEEWGYNEQFF.